There are a few counts of the clone carrying this TCR beta chain. The antigen is undetermined. This entry belongs to a study of T cells after yellow fever vaccination. The 5'RACE template-switching step produced TCR cDNA and added a universal primer site and UMIs. TCRdb analysed the 5' RACE reads with MiXCR anew, one entry per CDR3 protein. This sample has 450,000 to 600,000 distinct CDR3 sequences; about 14% occur once, and the top ten carry around an eighth. The germline gives CDR1 LGHDT, CDR2 YNNKEL (reference sequence). Trimming took 0 bases from V and 0 from J, leaving 12 bases between them. The CDR3 is 17 residues long. Study-level findings and limits: Any FACS-sorted repertoire could hold abundant clonotypes that contaminate it from the bulk population. The study found a weaker secondary response that peaked faster, day 5 versus 15.

The clonotype was recovered from a man aged 25-45 years who received the YFV17D yellow fever vaccine. Sequencing used PBMCs, obtained on the day of the yellow fever booster vaccination. J is TRBJ2-1 and V is TRBV3-1; D possibly corresponds to TRBD2 (5 bases). The DNA for the CDR3 is TGTGCCAGCAGCCAAGATGGAGCGGTAGGCTCCTACAATGAGCAGTTCTTC. It is translated as CASSQDGAVGSYNEQFF.